This is a list of T cell receptor beta chains from one sample in a study of blood T cell repertoires in COVID-19. The table came from immunoSEQ multiplex PCR; TCRdb's copy has only in-frame clones and leaves some out. The sample has about 200,000 clones; nearly 90% are singletons. The sequenced sample consisted of peripheral blood. The receptors here all came from a man aged 50 to 59 with COVID-19, enrolled during active disease. Both conserved end residues are part of each CDR3. Fields, in order: J gene, V gene, D gene, clone size, CDR3 DNA, CDR3 protein. A D gene is named only where the DNA matches it firmly. Size tells how often a clone was seen (once, few, many) or the class of an expanded clone, and some rows leave it out.

TRBJ2-7,TRBV18,TRBD1,NA,TGTGCCAGCTCATCGATTCGGGACAGGAGCTCCTACGAGCAGTACTTC,CASSSIRDRSSYEQYF
TRBJ2-3,TRBV5-1,NA,NA,TGCGCCAGCAGCTATAACACAGATACGCAGTATTTT,CASSYNTDTQYF
TRBJ1-2,TRBV24-1,NA,NA,TGTGCCACCAGTGACCCTGACAGGGGCTACACCTTC,CATSDPDRGYTF
TRBJ2-4,TRBV12-3/TRBV12-4,NA,NA,TGTGCCAGCAGTCCAGACAGAAAAAACATTCAGTACTTC,CASSPDRKNIQYF
TRBJ2-3,TRBV7-8,NA,NA,TGTGCCAGCAATTCTCCCCGGGCAGGGGCTCTCACAGATACGCAGTATTTT,CASNSPRAGALTDTQYF
TRBJ1-1,TRBV10-2,TRBD1,NA,TGCGCCAGCAGTGACAGGGGGAGAGGCGCGAACACTGAAGCTTTCTTT,CASSDRGRGANTEAFF
TRBJ1-3,TRBV19,NA,NA,TGTGCCAGTACCACACCAGGGTCGGGAAACACCATATATTTT,CASTTPGSGNTIYF
TRBJ1-4,TRBV10-1,TRBD1,NA,TGCGCCAGCAGTGGCGGGACAGGGGTAACTAATGAAAAACTGTTTTTT,CASSGGTGVTNEKLFF
TRBJ2-7,TRBV28,NA,NA,TGTGCCAGCAGTTTATCGTTCTGGGGGGAAACCTACGAGCAGTACTTC,CASSLSFWGETYEQYF
TRBJ1-2,TRBV3-1/TRBV3-2,NA,NA,TGTGCCAGCAGCCAAGATCGTGAGTACACCTTC,CASSQDREYTF
TRBJ2-7,TRBV27,NA,NA,TGTGCCAGCAGTTTAAGGGGGTGGGGTTACGAGCAGTACTTC,CASSLRGWGYEQYF
TRBJ2-7,TRBV6-5,TRBD1,NA,TGTGCCAGCAGTTTACAGGGGGCGCCCGAGCAGTACTTC,CASSLQGAPEQYF
TRBJ1-5,TRBV28,NA,NA,TGTGCCAGCACCTTAGAAAATCAGCCCCAGCATTTT,CASTLENQPQHF
TRBJ1-2,TRBV6-4,NA,NA,TGTGCCAGCAGTGACGAGGGCGTGGGGGGCTACACCTTC,CASSDEGVGGYTF
TRBJ2-5,TRBV11-2,NA,NA,TGTGCCAGCAGCTTACAGCGACTACCAATGGAGACCCAGTACTTC,CASSLQRLPMETQYF
TRBJ1-5,TRBV6-1,NA,NA,TGTGCCAGCAGTGAAGGGGACTTCAATCAGCCCCAGCATTTT,CASSEGDFNQPQHF
TRBJ2-3,TRBV2,TRBD2,NA,TGTGCCACCCAGACGACTAGCGGCACAGATACGCAGTATTTT,CATQTTSGTDTQYF
TRBJ2-2,TRBV6-4,TRBD2,NA,TGTGCCAGCAGAATACTAGCGGGGAACACCGGGGAGCTGTTTTTT,CASRILAGNTGELFF
TRBJ1-5,TRBV4-1,NA,once,TGCGCCAGCAGCCAAGGCGTTTTTGATCAGCCCCAGCATTTT,CASSQGVFDQPQHF
TRBJ1-1,TRBV19,TRBD1,NA,TGTGCCAGTAGTATTGACAGGGGGAACACTGAAGCTTTCTTT,CASSIDRGNTEAFF
TRBJ2-1,TRBV12-3/TRBV12-4,NA,few,TGTGCCAGCAGTACTAGCAATGAGCAGTTCTTC,CASSTSNEQFF
TRBJ2-1,TRBV19,NA,few,TGTGCCAGTAGTTATCAGGTTATGGGTGAGCAGTTCTTC,CASSYQVMGEQFF
TRBJ1-5,TRBV27,TRBD1,few,TGTGCCAGCAGTTTATTCGGGACAGCCGCGAGCAATCAGCCCCAGCATTTT,CASSLFGTAASNQPQHF
TRBJ1-6,TRBV28,NA,NA,TGTGCCAGCAGTTCCCGGCGGGGCAATTCACCCCTCCACTTT,CASSSRRGNSPLHF
TRBJ2-7,TRBV27,NA,NA,TGTGCCAGCAGTCCCCGACTAGATCGCCCATACGAGCAGTACTTC,CASSPRLDRPYEQYF
TRBJ2-7,TRBV6-5,TRBD1,NA,TGTGCCAGCAGTTACGGGGTGTTCAGGGGGCAAAACGAGCAGTACTTC,CASSYGVFRGQNEQYF
TRBJ2-3,TRBV4-1,NA,NA,TGCGCCAGCAGCCAAGTTGTAGGGGCAGATACGCAGTATTTT,CASSQVVGADTQYF
TRBJ1-2,TRBV6-4,TRBD1,NA,TGTGCCAGCAGTGACTCGGGACAGGGAACAGATGGCTACACCTTC,CASSDSGQGTDGYTF
TRBJ2-5,TRBV19,TRBD2,NA,TGTGCCAGTAGTAAAAGGACTAGCGGCCGTCAAGAGACCCAGTACTTC,CASSKRTSGRQETQYF
TRBJ2-7,TRBV30,TRBD1,NA,TGTGCCTCCTCTTCAGGGGGCAACGAGCAGTACTTC,CASSSGGNEQYF
TRBJ2-7,TRBV30,TRBD2,NA,TGTGCCTGGGGTAGGGGAGGGGTCTCCTACGAGCAGTACTTC,CAWGRGGVSYEQYF
TRBJ2-3,TRBV24-1,TRBD2,NA,TGTGCCACCAGCGCCGGGTGGGGGACTAGCGGGATAGATGCAGATACGCAGTATTTT,CATSAGWGTSGIDADTQYF
TRBJ2-2,TRBV25-1,NA,NA,TGTGCCAGCAGTGAATATCGGGGAACGGACACCGGGGAGCTGTTTTTT,CASSEYRGTDTGELFF
TRBJ2-1,TRBV29-1,TRBD2,NA,TGCAGCGTTGATTCGGGGTTAGCGGGTAACAATGAGCAGTTCTTC,CSVDSGLAGNNEQFF
TRBJ2-5,TRBV5-1,NA,few,TGCGCCAGCAGCTTGGCCGGGACCCAGTACTTC,CASSLAGTQYF
TRBJ2-1,TRBV7-2,TRBD1,NA,TGTGCCAGCATATTAGACAGGGACAATGAGCAGTTCTTC,CASILDRDNEQFF
TRBJ2-5,TRBV18,TRBD2,NA,TGTGCCAGCTCACCAAGTGCGGGAGCGAGGGGAGAGACCCAGTACTTC,CASSPSAGARGETQYF
TRBJ2-7,TRBV19,TRBD1,NA,TGTGCCAGTAGAAGACAGGGGGATTCCTACGAGCAGTACTTC,CASRRQGDSYEQYF
TRBJ2-3,TRBV29-1,TRBD1,NA,TGCAGCGTTGTACAGGGGGCTACGGATACGCAGTATTTT,CSVVQGATDTQYF
TRBJ2-1,TRBV5-1,TRBD1,NA,TGCGCCAGCAGTCCCAGACAGGGTATTAATGAGCAGTTCTTC,CASSPRQGINEQFF
TRBJ1-6,TRBV5-1,NA,NA,TGCGCCAGCAGCTTAGGACAGAGAAATTCACCCCTCCACTTT,CASSLGQRNSPLHF
TRBJ2-3,TRBV10-3,TRBD2,NA,TGTGCCACGCAAGCGGGGGATGAAGATACGCAGTATTTT,CATQAGDEDTQYF
TRBJ2-3,TRBV5-1,NA,NA,TGCGCCAGCAGCTTGGTTCGCAGTAGCAGCACAGATACGCAGTATTTT,CASSLVRSSSTDTQYF
TRBJ1-5,TRBV19,TRBD1,NA,TGTGCCAGTATGGGACAGGGGGATCAGCCCCAGCATTTT,CASMGQGDQPQHF
TRBJ2-1,TRBV18,TRBD2,NA,TGTGCCAGCTCCCCCGGGACTATCACCTACAATGAGCAGTTCTTC,CASSPGTITYNEQFF